This T cell receptor beta chain was sequenced for a study of identical twins. After template switching added a universal primer site, the resulting cDNA carried unique molecular identifiers. MiXCR was run by TCRdb on the 5' RACE reads, yielding one entry per CDR3 protein. The sample comprises about 530,000 distinct CDR3 sequences, approximately 20% of which are singletons, and about 0.5% rests with the top ten. Study-level findings and limits: Twins shared beta out-of-frame sequences in excess, but this excess was weaker. Models, which agreed with sharing between unrelated individuals, nonetheless underestimated the out-of-frame TCR alpha sharing seen in monozygotic twins.

Comments on this clonotype: Its antigen is currently unknown.

This CDR3 is built from 16 residues. CDR1 and CDR2 (germline): DFQATT, SNEGSKA (reference sequence). This same sample was also part of a study on yellow fever vaccine responses in identical twins. That source reports: Reported findings indicate that twins' vaccine T cell responses seemed partially convergent, partially personalized.

The chain has TRBV20-1 and TRBJ2-2, with D perhaps being TRBD1 or TRBD2 (6 bases each). The sequence came from a young woman in good health. Sequenced: CD4+ T cells sorted from blood. The CDR3 DNA reads as TGCGGGGGGAGGAAGGGGGGCGCTTCGAACACCGGGGAGCTGTTTTTT. Translating it yields CGGRKGGASNTGELFF.